The 22 T cell receptor beta chains below all came from one sample that was sequenced in a study of blood T cell repertoires in COVID-19. Method: immunoSEQ multiplex PCR; TCRdb's copy keeps in-frame clones and lacks some. The sample comprises fewer than 350,000 clones, 85% of which are singletons, and 1.5% to 2% rests with the top ten. The sample comprised PBMCs or T cells enriched from blood (not recorded which). The receptors shown here come from a woman in her twenties or thirties who had been exposed to COVID-19.

The chain is built from TRBV19 and TRBJ2-1, with 10 bases identical to TRBD2. The CDR3 runs to 15 residues. In germline, CDR1 is LNHDA, CDR2 SQIVND (reference sequence). Trimming cost V 4 bases and J 8 bases; bases outside gene matches: 8. CDR3: CASSNASSGSHEQFF. CDR3 in DNA: TGTGCCAGTAGTAACGCGTCTAGCGGGAGTCATGAGCAGTTCTTC. Full variable domain (missing parts from reference TRBV19 and TRBJ2-1): DGGITQSPKYLFRKEGQNVTLSCEQNLNHDAMYWYRQDPGQGLRLIYYSQIVNDFQKGDIAEGYSVSREKKESFPLTVTSAQKNPTAFYLCASSNASSGSHEQFFGPGTRLTVL.

This chain links TRBV12-3 or TRBV12-4 with TRBJ1-6; possible D gene TRBD1, 5 bases. Deletions cut 5 bases from V and 8 bases from J, with 10 bases between. The CDR3 runs to 13 residues. DNA for the CDR3: TGTGCCAGCAGTCTCTCAGGGTATTCACCCCTCCACTTT. It specifies CASSLSGYSPLHF.

As concerns this clone: A read error is likely, as this CDR3 ends without the conserved phenylalanine or tryptophan. The DNA is left out, because the CDR3 cannot be placed on it with certainty; the CDR3 is given as TCRdb lists it. The chain recombines TRBV20-1 with TRBJ2-7; whether TRBD1, the table's D call, matches the DNA was not checked. The CDR3 totals 8 residues, both ends included. Per the germline V gene, CDR1 is DFQATT and CDR2 is SNEGSKA (reference sequence). CDR3 sequence: CSAEGVRR.

V and J are TRBV30 and TRBJ1-2, with 10 bases lining up with TRBD1. V was pared by 0 bases and J by 5 bases, with 9 bases of the junction left unmatched. Germline loops: CDR1 GTSNPN, CDR2 SVGIG (reference sequence). The CDR3 has 16 residues. In nucleotides, the CDR3 is TGTGCCTGGAGTGTTCTGGGGACAGGGGCCAGGTATGGCTACACCTTC. Translation gives CAWSVLGTGARYGYTF.

The chain joins TRBV30 to TRBJ1-3, with a tentative D call TRBD1 (5 bases). The CDR3 runs 12 residues. Germline values: CDR1 GTSNPN, CDR2 SVGIG (reference sequence). V lost 8 bases, J lost 1 base, and 9 bases lay in between. The CDR3 loop reads CARRVSGNTIYF. The CDR3 DNA reads TGTGCCCGCAGGGTTTCTGGAAACACCATATATTTT.

J is TRBJ2-4 and V is TRBV2; weak D call: TRBD1 (5 bases). Germline V gene sequence: CDR1 SNHLY, CDR2 FYNNEI. CDR3 length: 16 amino acids. Trimming took off 5 bases at V and 6 bases at J, with 20 bases between the two ends. CDR3 sequence: CASSSRILVGRNIQYF. The CDR3 DNA reads TGTGCCAGCAGTTCCCGAATCTTAGTGGGGCGAAACATTCAGTACTTC.

The V gene is TRBV5-1, the J gene TRBJ2-1, with 7 bases fitting TRBD1. The CDR3 totals 13 residues. J gave up 8 bases and V 6 bases, and 8 bases lay outside the gene matches. The germline V gene has CDR1 SGHRS and CDR2 YFSETQ. The CDR3 DNA is TGCGCCAGCACCGCGACAGGGAGCGATGAGCAGTTCTTC. Protein: CASTATGSDEQFF. Together with reference TRBV5-1 and TRBJ2-1, the CDR3 gives the full variable domain: KAGVTQTPRYLIKTRGQQVTLSCSPISGHRSVSWYQQTPGQGLQFLFEYFSETQRNKGNFPGRFSGRQFSNSRSEMNVSTLELGDSALYLCASTATGSDEQFFGPGTRLTVL.

The chain couples TRBV5-6 to TRBJ2-1, with 15 bases lining up with TRBD2. This CDR3 is built from 18 residues. Trimming at V came to 1 base and at J to 6 bases, leaving 8 bases not matched to a gene. CDR1 is SGHDT, CDR2 YYEEEE, per germline. The CDR3 sequence is CASSLSGLAGGLPNEQFF. DNA of the CDR3: TGTGCCAGCAGCTTGTCGGGACTAGCGGGGGGCTTACCCAATGAGCAGTTCTTC.

This chain uses TRBV19 with TRBJ2-7, with D perhaps TRBD2 (6 bases). The CDR3 covers 11 residues. CDR1 and CDR2 (germline): LNHDA, SQIVND (reference sequence). V was shortened by 5 bases and J by 6 bases, with 8 bases between the two germline ends. CDR3 sequence reads: CASSAGSEQYF. The DNA for the CDR3 is TGTGCCAGTAGTGCGGGGAGCGAGCAGTACTTC.

V and J are TRBV5-4 and TRBJ2-7; the match to TRBD2 covers 7 bases. The CDR3 extends over 16 amino acids. Germline V CDR1 and CDR2: SGHNT, YYREEE (reference sequence). Losses at the gene ends were 3 bases for V and 3 bases for J; bases not matched to a gene: 12. The CDR3, as DNA: TGTGCCAGCAGCTCAGGTGGTAGCGGGTCTTACTACGAGCAGTACTTC. Residues: CASSSGGSGSYYEQYF.

The chain uses TRBV18 and TRBJ1-2, with 7 bases that match TRBD1. J lost 1 base, V lost 1 base, and 9 bases had no gene match. CDR1 is KGHSH and CDR2 is LQKENI in the germline V gene. The CDR3 totals 17 residues. The CDR3 nucleotides are TGTGCCAGCTCACCACAAACAGGGGCGAAAAATAACTATGGCTACACCTTC. Protein product: CASSPQTGAKNNYGYTF.

This clone was counted once. The CDR3 region is CASSTLAAPVVEQFF. The CDR3 DNA is TGTGCCAGCAGCACACTAGCGGCCCCCGTGGTTGAGCAGTTCTTC. This chain joins TRBV2 and TRBJ2-1; 8 bases line up with TRBD2. Germline V lookup: CDR1 SNHLY, CDR2 FYNNEI. The length of the CDR3 is 15 residues. With 6 bases clipped from V and 9 bases from J, the junction kept 13 bases outside the gene matches.

This sequence joins TRBV27 and TRBJ2-7, with a tentative D call TRBD2 (5 bases). Germline loops: CDR1 MNHEY, CDR2 SMNVEV (reference sequence). The V and J ends lost 3 bases and 4 bases respectively, with 13 bases between them. The CDR3 loop spans 14 amino acids. In DNA form, the CDR3 reads TGTGCCAGCAGTTTTGGCGGGCCCCGATACGAGCAGTACTTC. The encoded protein is CASSFGGPRYEQYF.

This chain connects TRBV24-1 to TRBJ2-7, with 8 positions matching TRBD1. Germline lookup yields CDR1 KGHDR and CDR2 SFDVKD. CDR3 size: 16 residues. The J segment lost 0 bases and the V segment lost 2 bases, leaving 5 bases of the junction unmatched. This chain's CDR3 is CATSDSRQGTSYEQYF. In nucleotides, the CDR3 is TGTGCCACCAGTGATTCGCGACAGGGGACCTCCTACGAGCAGTACTTC.

J is TRBJ1-4 and V is TRBV7-9; 7 nucleotides line up with TRBD1. Germline CDR1 SEHNR, CDR2 FQNEAQ (reference sequence). This CDR3 has 15 residues. J gave up 8 bases and V 2 bases, and 8 bases lay outside the gene matches. The CDR3 nucleotides read TGTGCCAGCAGCTTATCCCGGGACAGCTACGAAAAACTGTTTTTT. Protein: CASSLSRDSYEKLFF.

This CDR3 reads CASSYFGHSNTGELFF. In nucleotides, the CDR3 is TGTGCCAGCAGTTACTTCGGACACTCGAACACCGGGGAGCTGTTTTTT. The genes are TRBV6-5 and TRBJ2-2; D possibly corresponds to TRBD1 (5 bases). CDR3 length: 16 amino acids. Germline V gives CDR1 MNHEY, CDR2 SVGAGI. Between the trimmed V and J ends, which lost 1 base and 0 bases, there was a span of 9 bases.

This clone occurred a few times. J is TRBJ2-3 and V is TRBV28; 8 bases align to TRBD2. With V trimmed by 2 bases and J by 6 bases, 13 bases remained unmatched. The CDR3 has 17 amino acids. CDR1 MDHEN and CDR2 SYDVKM come from the germline V gene. CDR3 bases: TGTGCCAGCAGTTTAACCCCTCCCGGGACTAGTCGCGATACGCAGTATTTT. Translated, it gives CASSLTPPGTSRDTQYF.

This clone was counted once. The chain joins TRBV7-2 to TRBJ1-6; 9 positions match TRBD1. Germline V gene lookup returns CDR1 SGHTA and CDR2 FQGNSA. The CDR3 contains 15 residues. V lost 4 bases, J lost 7 bases, and 5 bases stayed unmatched. Here the CDR3 reads CASSWDRVGNSPLHF. The CDR3 nucleotides are TGTGCCAGCAGCTGGGACAGGGTTGGAAATTCACCCCTCCACTTT.

This chain links TRBV5-4 with TRBJ2-3; 7 bases fit TRBD1. The CDR3 totals 14 residues. Looked up from germline, CDR1 is SGHNT and CDR2 is YYREEE (reference sequence). Trimming at V came to 1 base and at J to 5 bases, leaving 4 bases not matched to a gene. The CDR3 protein is CASSLKGAEDTQYF. The CDR3 bases are TGTGCCAGCAGCTTGAAGGGGGCGGAAGATACGCAGTATTTT.

The J gene is TRBJ1-2, the V gene TRBV28, with 12 bases fitting TRBD1. CDR3 length equals 15 residues. V lost 5 bases and J lost 5; bases outside the gene matches: 6. CDR1 MDHEN and CDR2 SYDVKM come from the germline V gene. The CDR3 bases are TGTGCCAGCAGTCTTGGGACAGGGGGCCCTTATGGCTACACCTTC. Translated: CASSLGTGGPYGYTF.

In this sample, this clone turned up once. This chain joins TRBV19 and TRBJ1-1, with a possible D match to TRBD1 (5 bases). The CDR3 is 14 residues long. Trimming left V 3 bases short and J 6 bases short, with 14 bases between. Per the germline V gene, CDR1 is LNHDA and CDR2 is SQIVND (reference sequence). CDR3 DNA sequence: TGTGCCAGTAGTATCGTAGGAACGGGGGCTGAAGCTTTCTTT. Encoded protein: CASSIVGTGAEAFF.

This clone was found a few times. The J gene is TRBJ1-4, the V gene TRBV28; D is ambiguous. V gave up 7 bases and J gave up 8 bases, with 20 bases separating them. The CDR3 extends over 15 amino acids. The germline CDR1 and CDR2 sequences are MDHEN and SYDVKM. CDR3 nucleotides: TGTGCCAGCACCACCTTTTCGGGGTTCGGGGAAAAACTGTTTTTT. As protein: CASTTFSGFGEKLFF.